There are a few counts of the clone carrying this T cell receptor beta chain. The antigen is not known. Assay: immunoSEQ multiplex PCR; the TCRdb copy retains only in-frame clones and omits some. Here the sample spans fewer than 85,000 clones, about 85% being singletons. Germline-derived CDR1 and CDR2 are SGHNT and YYREEE (reference sequence). With 0 bases removed from V and 0 bases from J, the gap between germline ends came to 3 bases. This CDR3 contains 13 residues. The data were obtained in a study of OX40 agonist ivuxolimab in advanced cancers. Overall study: Patients were infused with ivuxolimab every 2 weeks at 0.01 to 10 mg/kg. Anti-PD-1, anti-PD-L1 or anti-CTLA-4 therapy given earlier was allowed, and around 40% had some. Partial responses, seen in three patients, involved one hepatocellular carcinoma and two cutaneous melanomas.

General study findings and limits: Among the least clonally expanded were partial responders at 0.1-3.0 mg/kg.

Material: CD4+ or CD8+ T cells sorted from blood, obtained in a trial of the OX40 agonist ivuxolimab. This TCR derives from an adult with an advanced solid tumor such as melanoma, head and neck, liver or kidney cancer. The J gene is TRBJ1-1, the V gene TRBV5-4; D remains ambiguous. This CDR3 is CASSLDVNTEAFF. The DNA for the CDR3 is TGTGCCAGCAGCTTGGACGTGAACACTGAAGCTTTCTTT.